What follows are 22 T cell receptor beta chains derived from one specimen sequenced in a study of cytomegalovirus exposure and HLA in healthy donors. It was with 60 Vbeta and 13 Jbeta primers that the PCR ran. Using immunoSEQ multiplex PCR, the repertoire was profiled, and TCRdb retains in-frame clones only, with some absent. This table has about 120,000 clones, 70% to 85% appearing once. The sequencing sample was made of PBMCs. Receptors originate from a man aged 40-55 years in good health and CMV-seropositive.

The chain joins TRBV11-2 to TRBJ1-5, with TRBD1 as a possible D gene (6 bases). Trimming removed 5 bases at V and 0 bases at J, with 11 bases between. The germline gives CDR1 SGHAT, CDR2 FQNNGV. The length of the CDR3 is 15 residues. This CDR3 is CASSADRNSNQPQHF. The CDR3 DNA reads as TGTGCCAGCAGCGCCGACAGGAATAGCAATCAGCCCCAGCATTTT.

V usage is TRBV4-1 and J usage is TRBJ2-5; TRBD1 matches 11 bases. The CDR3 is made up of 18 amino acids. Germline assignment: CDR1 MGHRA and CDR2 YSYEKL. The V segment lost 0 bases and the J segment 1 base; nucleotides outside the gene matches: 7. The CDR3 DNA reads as TGCGCCAGCAGCCAAGATTTGGGGACAGGGGGTTTCCAAGAGACCCAGTACTTC. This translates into CASSQDLGTGGFQETQYF.

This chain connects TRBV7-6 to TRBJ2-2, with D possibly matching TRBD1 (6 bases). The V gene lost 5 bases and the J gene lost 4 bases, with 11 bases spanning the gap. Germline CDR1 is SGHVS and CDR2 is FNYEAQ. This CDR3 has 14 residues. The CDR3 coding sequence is TGTGCCAGCAGCCCGCCGGACAGCACCGGGGAGCTGTTTTTT. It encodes CASSPPDSTGELFF.

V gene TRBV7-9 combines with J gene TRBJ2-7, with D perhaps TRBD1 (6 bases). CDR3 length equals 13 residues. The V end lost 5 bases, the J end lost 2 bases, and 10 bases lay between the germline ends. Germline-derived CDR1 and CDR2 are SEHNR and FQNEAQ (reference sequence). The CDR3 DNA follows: TGTGCCAGCAGCGGGAACAGGGCCTACGAGCAGTACTTC. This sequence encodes CASSGNRAYEQYF.

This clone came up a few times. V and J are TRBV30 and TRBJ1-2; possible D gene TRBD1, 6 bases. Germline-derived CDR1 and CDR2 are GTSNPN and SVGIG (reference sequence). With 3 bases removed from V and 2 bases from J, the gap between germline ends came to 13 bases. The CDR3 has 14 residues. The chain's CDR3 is CAWRAQGRNYGYTF. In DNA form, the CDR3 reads TGTGCCTGGAGGGCCCAGGGGCGCAACTATGGCTACACCTTC.

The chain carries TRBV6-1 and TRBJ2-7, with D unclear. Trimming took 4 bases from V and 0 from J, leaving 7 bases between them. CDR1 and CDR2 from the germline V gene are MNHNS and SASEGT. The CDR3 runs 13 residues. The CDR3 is CASSGQSSYEQYF. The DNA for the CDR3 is TGTGCCAGCAGTGGACAAAGCTCCTACGAGCAGTACTTC.

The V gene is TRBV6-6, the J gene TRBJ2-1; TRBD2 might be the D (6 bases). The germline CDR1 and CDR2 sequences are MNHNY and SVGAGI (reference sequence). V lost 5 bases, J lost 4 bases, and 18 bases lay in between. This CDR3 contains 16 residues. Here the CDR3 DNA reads TGTGCCAGCAGTACCTCGGGACTCCGCCTTTACAATGAGCAGTTCTTC. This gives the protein CASSTSGLRLYNEQFF.

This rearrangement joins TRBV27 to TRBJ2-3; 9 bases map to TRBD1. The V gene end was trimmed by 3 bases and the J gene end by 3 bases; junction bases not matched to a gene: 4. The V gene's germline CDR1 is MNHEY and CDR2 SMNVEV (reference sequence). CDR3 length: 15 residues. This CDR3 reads CASSFFGQGTDTQYF. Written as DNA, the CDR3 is TGTGCCAGCAGTTTTTTCGGACAGGGGACAGATACGCAGTATTTT.

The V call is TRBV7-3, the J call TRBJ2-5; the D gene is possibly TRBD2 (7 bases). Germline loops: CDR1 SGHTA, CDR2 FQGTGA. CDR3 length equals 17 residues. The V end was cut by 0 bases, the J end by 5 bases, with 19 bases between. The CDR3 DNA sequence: TGTGCCAGCAGCTTAACTGGAGGGGGGGGGTTTAGCGAGACCCAGTACTTC. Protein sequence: CASSLTGGGGFSETQYF.

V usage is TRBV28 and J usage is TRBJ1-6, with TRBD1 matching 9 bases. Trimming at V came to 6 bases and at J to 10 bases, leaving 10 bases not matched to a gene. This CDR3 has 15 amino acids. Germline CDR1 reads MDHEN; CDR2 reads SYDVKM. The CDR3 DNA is TGTGCCAGCAGACGGCGGGGACAGGGCCAGTCACCCCTCCACTTT. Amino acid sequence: CASRRRGQGQSPLHF.

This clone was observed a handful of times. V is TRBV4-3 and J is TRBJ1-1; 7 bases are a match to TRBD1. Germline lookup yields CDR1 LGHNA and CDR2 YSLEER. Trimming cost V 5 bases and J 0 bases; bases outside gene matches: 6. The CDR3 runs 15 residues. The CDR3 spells CASSWQTGMNTEAFF. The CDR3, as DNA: TGCGCCAGCAGCTGGCAGACAGGGATGAACACTGAAGCTTTCTTT.

The CDR3 region is CASSTGENSPLHF. DNA of the CDR3: TGTGCCAGCTCAACAGGAGAGAATTCACCCCTCCACTTT. The chain joins TRBV18 to TRBJ1-6; possibly TRBD1 for D (5 bases). The germline gives CDR1 KGHSH, CDR2 LQKENI. The CDR3 is made up of 13 amino acids. Deletions cut 5 bases from V and 7 bases from J, with 9 bases between.

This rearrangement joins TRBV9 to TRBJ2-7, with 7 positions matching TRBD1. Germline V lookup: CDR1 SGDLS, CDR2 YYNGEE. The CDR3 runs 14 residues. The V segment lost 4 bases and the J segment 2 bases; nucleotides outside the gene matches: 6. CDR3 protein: CASSRRQGPYEQYF. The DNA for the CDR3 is TGTGCCAGCAGCCGCAGACAGGGACCCTACGAGCAGTACTTC.

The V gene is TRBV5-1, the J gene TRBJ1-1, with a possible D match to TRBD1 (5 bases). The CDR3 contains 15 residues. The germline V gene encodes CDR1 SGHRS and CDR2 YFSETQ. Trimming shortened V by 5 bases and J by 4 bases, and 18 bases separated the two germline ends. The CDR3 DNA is TGCGCCAGCAGTTTCAACGGGCAGGGTCTCACTGAAGCTTTCTTT. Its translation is CASSFNGQGLTEAFF.

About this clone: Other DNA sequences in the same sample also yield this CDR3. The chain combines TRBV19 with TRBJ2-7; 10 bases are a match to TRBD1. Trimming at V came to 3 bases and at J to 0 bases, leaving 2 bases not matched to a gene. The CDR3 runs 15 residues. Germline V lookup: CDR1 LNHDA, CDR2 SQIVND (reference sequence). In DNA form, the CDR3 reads TGTGCCAGTAGTATTGGACAGGGGGGCTCCTACGAGCAGTACTTC. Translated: CASSIGQGGSYEQYF.

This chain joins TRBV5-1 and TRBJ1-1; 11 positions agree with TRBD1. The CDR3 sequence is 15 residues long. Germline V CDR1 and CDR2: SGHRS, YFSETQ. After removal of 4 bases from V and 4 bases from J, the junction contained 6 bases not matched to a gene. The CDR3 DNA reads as TGCGCCAGCAGCCAAGGACAGGGGGCACCCACTGAAGCTTTCTTT. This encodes CASSQGQGAPTEAFF.

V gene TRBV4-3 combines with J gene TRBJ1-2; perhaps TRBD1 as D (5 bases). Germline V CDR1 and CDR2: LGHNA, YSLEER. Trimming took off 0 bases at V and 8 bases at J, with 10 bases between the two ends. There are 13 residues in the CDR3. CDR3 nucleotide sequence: TGCGCCAGCAGCCAAGATCCGGGGGACGGCTACACCTTC. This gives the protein CASSQDPGDGYTF.

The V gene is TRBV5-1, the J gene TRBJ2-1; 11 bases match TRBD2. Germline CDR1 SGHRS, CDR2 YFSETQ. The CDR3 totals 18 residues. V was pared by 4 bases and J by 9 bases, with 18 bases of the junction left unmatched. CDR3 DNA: TGCGCCAGCAGCCGCCTCGTGAATAGCGGGGGGGCCTTGTCTGAGCAGTTCTTC. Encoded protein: CASSRLVNSGGALSEQFF.

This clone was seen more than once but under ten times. This CDR3 is CASSPFGGTEAFF. In DNA, the CDR3 is TGTGCCAGCTCACCATTCGGCGGAACTGAAGCTTTCTTT. This chain uses TRBV18 with TRBJ1-1; D remains ambiguous. Germline CDR1 reads KGHSH; CDR2 reads LQKENI. Trimming took 2 bases from V and 5 from J, leaving 9 bases between them. The CDR3 has 13 residues.

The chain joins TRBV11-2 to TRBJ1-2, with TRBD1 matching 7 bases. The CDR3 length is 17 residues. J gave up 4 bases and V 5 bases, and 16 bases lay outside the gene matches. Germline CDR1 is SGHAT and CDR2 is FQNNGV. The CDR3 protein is CASSQPGQTYPPYGYTF. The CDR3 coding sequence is TGTGCCAGCAGCCAACCGGGACAGACCTACCCGCCCTATGGCTACACCTTC.

The CDR3 DNA reads TGTGCCAGCAGCTTGGGCCGGGGCTCCTACGAGCAGTACTTC. Its translation is CASSLGRGSYEQYF. This chain connects TRBV5-4 to TRBJ2-7; D might be TRBD2 (5 bases). Germline lookup yields CDR1 SGHNT and CDR2 YYREEE (reference sequence). CDR3 length: 14 amino acids. Trimming left V 0 bases short and J 0 bases short, with 7 bases between.

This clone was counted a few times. CDR3 bases: TGTGCCAGCACGGCGACAGCAACTAATGAAAAACTGTTTTTT. Protein sequence: CASTATATNEKLFF. The V and J genes are TRBV9 and TRBJ1-4; possible D gene TRBD1, 5 bases. V was cut by 6 bases and J by 0 bases, with 9 bases left in between. The CDR3 runs to 14 residues. In germline, CDR1 is SGDLS, CDR2 YYNGEE. The whole variable domain, filled in from reference TRBV9 and TRBJ1-4, reads DSGVTQTPKHLITATGQRVTLRCSPRSGDLSVYWYQQSLDQGLQFLIQYYNGEERAKGNILERFSAQQFPDLHSELNLSSLELGDSALYFCASTATATNEKLFFGSGTQLSVL.